Following are 6 T cell receptor beta chains from one sample sequenced in a study of patients and donors after allogeneic stem cell transplantation. Via MiXCR, TCRdb re-called the RT-PCR reads, giving one row per CDR3 protein. Among some 960,000 distinct CDR3 sequences listed, roughly 18% were seen once. Sequenced input: blood, either unsorted or a sorted T cell fraction (not recorded which). The receptors shown here come from a human donor who was either an allogeneic HSCT recipient or a stem cell or donor lymphocyte infusion donor (not recorded which). It is not recorded whose cells these are; they may come from a transplant donor.

This clonotype has a handful of counts. The chain is built from TRBV6-5 and TRBJ1-5; D gene ambiguous. V lost 2 bases and J 0 bases, leaving 8 bases between the germline ends. Germline lookup yields CDR1 MNHEY and CDR2 SVGAGI. This CDR3 is 15 amino acids long. The CDR3 region is CASSYGGDSNQPQHF. The CDR3 DNA is TGTGCCAGCAGTTACGGAGGAGATAGCAATCAGCCCCAGCATTTT.

The rearrangement joins TRBV29-1 to TRBJ2-2, with 9 bases lining up with TRBD1. The CDR3 is 16 amino acids. Germline V gives CDR1 SQVTM, CDR2 ANQGSEA. The V segment lost 5 bases and the J segment 1 base; nucleotides outside the gene matches: 8. The CDR3: CSVPPRTGENTGELFF. The CDR3 DNA follows: TGCAGCGTTCCCCCCCGGACAGGGGAGAACACCGGGGAGCTGTTTTTT.

V gene TRBV5-1 combines with J gene TRBJ2-1, with 14 nucleotides matching TRBD2. V was clipped by 5 bases and J by 7 bases; unmatched bases: 5. Germline CDR1 is SGHRS and CDR2 is YFSETQ. The CDR3 totals 15 residues. The CDR3 spells CASRPGTSGRNEQFF. Written as DNA, the CDR3 is TGCGCCAGCAGACCCGGGACTAGCGGGAGAAATGAGCAGTTCTTC.

This rearrangement joins TRBV20-1 to TRBJ2-7, with 10 bases identical to TRBD2. There are 13 residues in the CDR3. The V and J ends lost 5 bases and 4 bases, in that order; junction bases with no gene match: 5. Germline lookup yields CDR1 DFQATT and CDR2 SNEGSKA (reference sequence). CDR3 coding DNA: TGCAGTGCTGAAACTAGCGGGATATACGAGCAGTACTTC. Protein sequence: CSAETSGIYEQYF.

This sequence joins TRBV6-2 or TRBV6-3 and TRBJ2-1; D not certain. From germline, CDR1 is MNHEY and CDR2 SVGEGT. V dropped 5 bases and J dropped 7 bases, with 33 bases sitting between them. The CDR3 covers 20 residues. DNA for the CDR3: TGTGCCAGCAGTCGCCCTTACCTCCTCTCGGGCAAGAAAGAGGCGAATGAGCAGTTCTTC. It is translated as CASSRPYLLSGKKEANEQFF.

The V and J genes are TRBV10-3 and TRBJ2-2; the D is unclear. V lost 6 bases and J lost 0, with 2 bases in between. The CDR3 contains 12 residues. Germline V gene data show CDR1 as ENHRY and CDR2 as SYGVKD. CDR3 region: CAIRSNTGELFF. The DNA of the CDR3 is TGTGCCATCAGATCGAACACCGGGGAGCTGTTTTTT.